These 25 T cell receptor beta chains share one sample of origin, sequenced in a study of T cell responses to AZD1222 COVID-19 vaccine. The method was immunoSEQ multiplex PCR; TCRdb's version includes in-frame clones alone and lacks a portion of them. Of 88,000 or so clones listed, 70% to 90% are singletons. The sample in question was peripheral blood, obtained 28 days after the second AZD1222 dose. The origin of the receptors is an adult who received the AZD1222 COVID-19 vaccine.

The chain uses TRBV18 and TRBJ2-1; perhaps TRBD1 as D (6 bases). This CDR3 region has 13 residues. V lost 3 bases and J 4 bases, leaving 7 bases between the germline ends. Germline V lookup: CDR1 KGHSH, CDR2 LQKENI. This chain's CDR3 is CASSPGQYNEQFF. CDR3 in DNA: TGTGCCAGCTCACCTGGACAGTACAATGAGCAGTTCTTC.

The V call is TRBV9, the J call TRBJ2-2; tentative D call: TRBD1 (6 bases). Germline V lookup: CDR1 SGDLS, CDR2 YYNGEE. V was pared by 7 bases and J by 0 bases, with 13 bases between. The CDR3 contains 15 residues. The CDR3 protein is CASSRRTANTGELFF. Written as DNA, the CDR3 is TGTGCCAGCTCCCGCCGGACAGCGAACACCGGGGAGCTGTTTTTT.

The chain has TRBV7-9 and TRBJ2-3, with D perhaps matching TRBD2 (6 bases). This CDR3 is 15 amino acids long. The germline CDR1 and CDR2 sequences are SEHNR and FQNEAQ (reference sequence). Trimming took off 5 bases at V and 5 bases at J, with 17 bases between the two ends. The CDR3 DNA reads TGTGCCAGCAGCCCGGGACTCGGAGGGAGAGATACGCAGTATTTT. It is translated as CASSPGLGGRDTQYF. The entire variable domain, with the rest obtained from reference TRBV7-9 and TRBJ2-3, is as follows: DTGVSQNPRHKITKRGQNVTFRCDPISEHNRLYWYRQTLGQGPEFLTYFQNEAQLEKSRLLSDRFSAERPKGSFSTLEIQRTEQGDSAMYLCASSPGLGGRDTQYFGPGTRLTVL.

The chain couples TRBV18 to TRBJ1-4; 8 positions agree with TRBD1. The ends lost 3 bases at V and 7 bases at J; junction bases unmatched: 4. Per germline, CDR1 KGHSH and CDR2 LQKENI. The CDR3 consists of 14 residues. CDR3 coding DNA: TGTGCCAGCTCACCCGGACAGGGAGTTGAAAAACTGTTTTTT. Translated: CASSPGQGVEKLFF. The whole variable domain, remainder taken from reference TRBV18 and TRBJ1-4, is NAGVMQNPRHLVRRRGQEARLRCSPMKGHSHVYWYRQLPEEGLKFMVYLQKENIIDESGMPKERFSAEFPKEGPSILRIQQVVRGDSAAYFCASSPGQGVEKLFFGSGTQLSVL.

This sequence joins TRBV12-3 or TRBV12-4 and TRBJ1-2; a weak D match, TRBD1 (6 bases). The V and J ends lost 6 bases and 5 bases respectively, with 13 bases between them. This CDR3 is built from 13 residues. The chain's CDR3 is CASSGQRQYGYTF. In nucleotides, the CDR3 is TGTGCCAGCAGCGGACAGAGACAGTATGGCTACACCTTC.

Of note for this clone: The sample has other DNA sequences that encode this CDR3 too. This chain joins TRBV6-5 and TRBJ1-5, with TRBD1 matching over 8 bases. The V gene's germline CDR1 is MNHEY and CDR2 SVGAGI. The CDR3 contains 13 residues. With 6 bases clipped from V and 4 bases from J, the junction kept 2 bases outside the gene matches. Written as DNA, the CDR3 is TGTGCCAGCAGGCGACAGGGGAATCAGCCCCAGCATTTT. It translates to CASRRQGNQPQHF.

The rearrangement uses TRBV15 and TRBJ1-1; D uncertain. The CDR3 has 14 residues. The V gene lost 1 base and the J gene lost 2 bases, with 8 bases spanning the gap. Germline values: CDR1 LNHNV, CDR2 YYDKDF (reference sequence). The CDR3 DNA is TGTGCCACCAGCAGAGTATTCAAAAACACTGAAGCTTTCTTT. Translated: CATSRVFKNTEAFF.

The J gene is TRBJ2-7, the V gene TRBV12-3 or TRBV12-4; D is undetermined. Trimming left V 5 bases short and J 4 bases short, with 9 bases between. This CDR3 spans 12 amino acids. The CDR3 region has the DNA TGTGCCAGCAGTGTGACCGGTTACGAGCAGTACTTC. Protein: CASSVTGYEQYF.

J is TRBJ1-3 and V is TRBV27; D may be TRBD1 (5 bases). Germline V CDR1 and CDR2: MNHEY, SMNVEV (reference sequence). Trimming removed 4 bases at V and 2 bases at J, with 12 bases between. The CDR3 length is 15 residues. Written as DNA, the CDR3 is TGTGCCAGCAGTTCAAGGGGCCCCCCTGGAAACACCATATATTTT. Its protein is CASSSRGPPGNTIYF.

CDR3 sequence (DNA): TGTGCCAGCAGTTACTCAGGGTGGTCTGGAAACACCATATATTTT. This sequence encodes CASSYSGWSGNTIYF. The chain couples TRBV6-5 to TRBJ1-3; D not certain. Between the trimmed V and J ends, which lost 0 bases and 1 base, there was a span of 7 bases. The germline CDR1 and CDR2 sequences are MNHEY and SVGAGI. The CDR3 runs to 15 residues.

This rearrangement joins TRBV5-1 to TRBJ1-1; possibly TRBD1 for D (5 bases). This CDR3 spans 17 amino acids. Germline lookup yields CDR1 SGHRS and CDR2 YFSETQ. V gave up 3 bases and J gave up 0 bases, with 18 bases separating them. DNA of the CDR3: TGCGCCAGCAGCTCATCGGGGCGGGGGTCCATGAACACTGAAGCTTTCTTT. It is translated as CASSSSGRGSMNTEAFF.

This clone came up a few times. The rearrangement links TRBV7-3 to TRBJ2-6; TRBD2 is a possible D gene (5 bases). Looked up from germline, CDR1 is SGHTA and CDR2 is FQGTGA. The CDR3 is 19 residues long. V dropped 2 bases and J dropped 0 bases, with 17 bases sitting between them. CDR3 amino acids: CASSLRGSGMDSGANVLTF. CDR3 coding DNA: TGTGCCAGCAGCTTACGAGGGTCCGGGATGGACTCTGGGGCCAACGTCCTGACTTTC.

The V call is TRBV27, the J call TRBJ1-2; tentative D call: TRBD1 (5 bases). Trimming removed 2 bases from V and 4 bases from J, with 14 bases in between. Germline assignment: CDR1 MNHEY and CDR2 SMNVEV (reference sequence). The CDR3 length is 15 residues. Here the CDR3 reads CASSLGQGVGYGYTF. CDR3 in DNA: TGTGCCAGCAGTTTAGGGCAGGGAGTGGGCTATGGCTACACCTTC.

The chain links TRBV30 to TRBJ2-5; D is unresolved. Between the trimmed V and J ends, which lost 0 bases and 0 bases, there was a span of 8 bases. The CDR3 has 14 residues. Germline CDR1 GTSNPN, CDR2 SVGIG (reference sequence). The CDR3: CAWSVRSYQETQYF. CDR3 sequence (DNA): TGTGCCTGGAGTGTACGAAGTTACCAAGAGACCCAGTACTTC.

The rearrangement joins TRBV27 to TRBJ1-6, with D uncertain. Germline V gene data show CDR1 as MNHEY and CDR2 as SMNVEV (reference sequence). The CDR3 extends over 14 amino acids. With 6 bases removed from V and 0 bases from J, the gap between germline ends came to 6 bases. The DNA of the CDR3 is TGTGCCAGCAGCCGAAGCTCCTATAATTCACCCCTCCACTTT. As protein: CASSRSSYNSPLHF.

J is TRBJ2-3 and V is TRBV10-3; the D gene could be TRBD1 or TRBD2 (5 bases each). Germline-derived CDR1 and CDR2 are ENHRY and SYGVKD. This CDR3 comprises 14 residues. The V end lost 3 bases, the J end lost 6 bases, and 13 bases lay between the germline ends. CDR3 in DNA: TGTGCCATCAGTGACCCCGAGGGGCCTGATACGCAGTATTTT. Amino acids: CAISDPEGPDTQYF.

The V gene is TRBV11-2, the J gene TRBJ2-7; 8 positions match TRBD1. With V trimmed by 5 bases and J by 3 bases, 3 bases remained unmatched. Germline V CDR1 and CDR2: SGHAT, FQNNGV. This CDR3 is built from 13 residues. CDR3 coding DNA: TGTGCCAGCAGCCCCGGACAGGGCTACGAGCAGTACTTC. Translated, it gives CASSPGQGYEQYF.

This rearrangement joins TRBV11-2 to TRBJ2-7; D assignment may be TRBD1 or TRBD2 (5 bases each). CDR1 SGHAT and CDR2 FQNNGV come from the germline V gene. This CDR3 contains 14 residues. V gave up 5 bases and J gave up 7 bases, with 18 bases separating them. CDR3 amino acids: CASSPQAGTGEQYF. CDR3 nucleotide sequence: TGTGCCAGCAGCCCCCAGGCAGGGACGGGTGAGCAGTACTTC.

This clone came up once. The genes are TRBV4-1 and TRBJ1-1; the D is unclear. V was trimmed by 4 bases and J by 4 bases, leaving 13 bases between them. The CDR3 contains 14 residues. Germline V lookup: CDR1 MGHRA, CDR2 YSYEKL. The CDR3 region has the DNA TGCGCCAGCAGCCGGGCGGCGGAGGGCACTGAAGCTTTCTTT. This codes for CASSRAAEGTEAFF.

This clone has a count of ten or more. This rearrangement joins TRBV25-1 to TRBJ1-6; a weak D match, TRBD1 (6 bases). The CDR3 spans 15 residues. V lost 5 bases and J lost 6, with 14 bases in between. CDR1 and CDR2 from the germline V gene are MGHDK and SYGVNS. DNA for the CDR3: TGTGCCAGCAGTATCCAGGGGTCGTTTAATTCACCCCTCCACTTT. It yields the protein CASSIQGSFNSPLHF.

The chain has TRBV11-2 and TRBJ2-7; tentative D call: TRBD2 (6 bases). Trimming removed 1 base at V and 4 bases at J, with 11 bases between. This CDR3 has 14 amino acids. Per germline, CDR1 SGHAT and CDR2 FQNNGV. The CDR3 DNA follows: TGTGCCAGCAGCTTAGTTGCCGCGGGGTACGAGCAGTACTTC. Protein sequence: CASSLVAAGYEQYF.

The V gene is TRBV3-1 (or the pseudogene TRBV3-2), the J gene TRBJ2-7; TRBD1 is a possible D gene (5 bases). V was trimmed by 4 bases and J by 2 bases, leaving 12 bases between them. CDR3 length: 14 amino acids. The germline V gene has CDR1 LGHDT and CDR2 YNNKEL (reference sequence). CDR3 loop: CASSPRQITYEQYF. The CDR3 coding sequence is TGTGCCAGCAGCCCCAGACAGATAACCTACGAGCAGTACTTC.

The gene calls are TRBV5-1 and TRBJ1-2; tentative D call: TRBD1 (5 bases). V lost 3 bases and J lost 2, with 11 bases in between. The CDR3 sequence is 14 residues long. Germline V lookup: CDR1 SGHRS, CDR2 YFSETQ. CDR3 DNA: TGCGCCAGCAGCTCTTTGGGACTAAACTATGGCTACACCTTC. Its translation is CASSSLGLNYGYTF.

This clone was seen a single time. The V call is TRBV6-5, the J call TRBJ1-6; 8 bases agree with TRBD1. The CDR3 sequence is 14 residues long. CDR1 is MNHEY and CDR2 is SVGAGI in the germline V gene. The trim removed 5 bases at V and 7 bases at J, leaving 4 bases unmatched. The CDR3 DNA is TGTGCCAGCAGTCTAGACAGGGGAAATTCACCCCTCCACTTT. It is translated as CASSLDRGNSPLHF.

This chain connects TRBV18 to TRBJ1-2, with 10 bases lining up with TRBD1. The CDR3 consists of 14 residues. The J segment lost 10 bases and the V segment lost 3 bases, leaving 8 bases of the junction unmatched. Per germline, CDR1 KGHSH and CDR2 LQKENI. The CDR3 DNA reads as TGTGCCAGCTCACCCCAGGGGACAGGGGATTTCTACACCTTC. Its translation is CASSPQGTGDFYTF.